Shown below are 8 T cell receptor beta chains from a single sample sequenced in a study of tumor-infiltrating lymphocytes in primary liver carcinoma. Unsorted whole blood yielded blood RNA, and germline DNA was extracted as well. The template, approximately 500 ng total RNA, yielded TCR beta cDNA made with a constant-region primer. Libraries of TCR beta came from three nested multiplex PCR rounds with slightly modified ARM-PCR. TRBV1-TRBV30 forward primers paired with a C-beta reverse primer were used in the first two PCR rounds, which ran roughly 9 cycles each. TCRdb re-called the multiplex PCR reads through MiXCR, storing one row per CDR3 protein. This sample has almost 200,000 distinct CDR3 sequences; 65% occur once, and the top ten carry 7% to 8.5%. Specimen: peripheral blood. Receptors originate from a woman aged 55 to 70 with primary liver carcinoma and hepatitis B virus infection.

Of note for this clonotype: This may come from a read error, since a much larger clone is one base off. CDR3 bases: TGTGCCAGCAATCCGGGACAGATAAATCAGCCCCAGTATTTT. Residues: CASNPGQINQPQYF. The chain couples TRBV6-6 to TRBJ1-5, with 7 bases matching TRBD1. The DNA end is a closer match to TRBJ2-3, so the J assignment may be wrong. Germline loops: CDR1 MNHNY, CDR2 SVGAGI (reference sequence). The CDR3 length is 14 residues.

The table lists this clonotype with a few counts. The chain has TRBV19 and TRBJ1-1; unclear D gene. The CDR3 has 11 residues. Germline assignment: CDR1 LNHDA and CDR2 SQIVND (reference sequence). Between the trimmed V and J ends, which lost 6 bases and 6 bases, there was a span of 8 bases. The CDR3 DNA follows: TGTGCCAGTAGGAGATGGGCTGAAGCTTTCTTT. Protein product: CASRRWAEAFF.

The V gene is TRBV19, the J gene TRBJ1-5; D is uncertain. Trimming stripped 5 bases from V and 1 base from J, with 12 bases between. CDR1 is LNHDA, CDR2 SQIVND, per germline (reference sequence). The CDR3 covers 15 residues. CDR3 coding DNA: TGTGCCAGTAGTTCGGCGGGGTTAAGCAATCAGCCCCAGCATTTT. Translation gives CASSSAGLSNQPQHF.

This clonotype was counted ten times or more. The rearrangement uses TRBV10-3 and TRBJ1-1; D not certain. The CDR3 covers 11 residues. Germline V gene sequence: CDR1 ENHRY, CDR2 SYGVKD. V lost 5 bases to trimming and J lost 4 bases, with 5 bases between them. The CDR3 protein is CAISSVTEAFF. In DNA form, the CDR3 reads TGTGCCATCAGTAGTGTCACTGAAGCTTTCTTT.

A word on this clonotype: Being one base from a much bigger clone, this may be a read error. V and J are TRBV14 and TRBJ1-3, with D unclear. CDR1 is SGHDN and CDR2 is FVKESK in the germline V gene. This CDR3 is built from 15 residues. The CDR3 sequence: CTSSPAVSSGNTIYF. DNA of the CDR3: TGTACCAGCAGCCCTGCTGTGAGCTCTGGAAACACCATATATTTT.

This chain links TRBV6-5 with TRBJ2-2; 7 bases fit TRBD2. The CDR3 has 14 amino acids. Trimming took 6 bases from V and 4 from J; bases not matched to a gene: 5. Per the germline V gene, CDR1 is MNHEY and CDR2 is SVGAGI. Here the CDR3 DNA reads TGTGCCAGCAGCTTTAGCGGGTGCACCGGGGAGCTGTTTTTT. This codes for CASSFSGCTGELFF.

This clonotype was counted a single time. The chain has TRBV11-2 and TRBJ2-2; 8 bases match TRBD2. V dropped 6 bases and J dropped 4; count of bases not matched to a gene: 7. The CDR3 has 15 residues. The germline CDR1 and CDR2 sequences are SGHAT and FQNNGV. The CDR3 DNA follows: TGTGCCAGCAGTTTAACGGGAGGGAGCACCGGGGAGCTGTTTTTT. Translation: CASSLTGGSTGELFF. Full variable domain (rest looked up from reference TRBV11-2 and TRBJ2-2): EAGVAQSPRYKIIEKRQSVAFWCNPISGHATLYWYQQILGQGPKLLIQFQNNGVVDDSQLPKDRFSAERLKGVDSTLKIQPAKLEDSAVYLCASSLTGGSTGELFFGEGSRLTVL.

This clonotype has ten or more counts. The chain has TRBV5-5 and TRBJ2-5; a weak D match, TRBD2 (6 bases). Trimming cost V 0 bases and J 5 bases, with 17 bases left between them. CDR1 SGHKS and CDR2 YYEKEE come from the germline V gene (reference sequence). CDR3 length: 16 amino acids. CDR3 region: CASSLAPQGGTETQYF. In DNA form, the CDR3 reads TGTGCCAGCAGCTTGGCACCACAAGGAGGGACGGAGACCCAGTACTTC.